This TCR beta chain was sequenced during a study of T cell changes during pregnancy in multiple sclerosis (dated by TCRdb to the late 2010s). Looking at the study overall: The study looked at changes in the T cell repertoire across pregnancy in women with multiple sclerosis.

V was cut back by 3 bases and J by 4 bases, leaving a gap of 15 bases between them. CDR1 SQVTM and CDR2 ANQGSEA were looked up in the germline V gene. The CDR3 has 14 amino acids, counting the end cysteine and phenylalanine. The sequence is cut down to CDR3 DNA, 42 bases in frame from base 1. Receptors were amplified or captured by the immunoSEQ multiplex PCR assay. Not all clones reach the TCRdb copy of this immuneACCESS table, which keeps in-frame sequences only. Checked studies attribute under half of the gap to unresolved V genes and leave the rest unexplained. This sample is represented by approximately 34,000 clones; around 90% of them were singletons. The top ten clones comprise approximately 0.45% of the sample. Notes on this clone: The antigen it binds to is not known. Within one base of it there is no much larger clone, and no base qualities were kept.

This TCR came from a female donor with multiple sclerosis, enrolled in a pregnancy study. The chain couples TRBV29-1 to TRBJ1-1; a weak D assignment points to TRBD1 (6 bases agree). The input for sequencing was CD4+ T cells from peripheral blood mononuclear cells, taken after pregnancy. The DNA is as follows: TGCAGCGTTGATGGCCCGGGAGGGGGCACTGAAGCTTTCTTT. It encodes CSVDGPGGGTEAFF.